This TCR beta chain was identified in a study of OX40 agonist ivuxolimab in advanced cancers. Describing the broader study: The costimulatory receptor OX40 (CD134) was targeted by ivuxolimab, a fully human IgG2 agonistic monoclonal antibody. Partial responses were achieved by three dose-escalation patients, of whom one had hepatocellular carcinoma and two had cutaneous melanoma. The point of sequencing TCRbeta in the periphery was to test whether ivuxolimab changed TCR sequence diversity and drove clonal T-cell expansion. Among the approximately 50 dose-escalation patients, around 19 had hepatocellular carcinoma, approximately 15 melanoma, 9 renal cell carcinoma and 9 head and neck cancer. Patients were allowed to have had prior anti-PD-1, anti-PD-L1 or anti-CTLA-4 therapy, and 30% to 40% of the dose-escalation patients had been treated with checkpoint inhibitors. In the dose-escalation cohort, 70% to 85% of patients were male, and the mean age was around 65 years with a range of about 20 to 80. Intravenous ivuxolimab was administered to patients every 2 weeks at six dose levels: 0.01, 0.1, 0.3, 1.5, 3 and 10 mg/kg. The paper covers the monotherapy dose-escalation part of the phase I ivuxolimab trial, which included N ≈ 54 patients. Summary of the overall study and its limitations: At doses of 0.1 to 3.0 mg/kg, clonal expansion of both CD4+ and CD8+ T cells in blood was seen between baseline and week 6. Antigen specificity was not determined for the clonally expanded peripheral T cells. After ivuxolimab, CD8+ T cells had more expanded clones than CD4+ T cells on average. In the 0.1-3.0 mg/kg groups, partial responders were among the patients with the lowest normalized peripheral clonal expansion, particularly in CD8+ T cells. Low levels of normalized T-cell clonal expansion were also shown by some nonresponding patients.

From the germline V gene, CDR1 is WSHSY and CDR2 is SAAADI. Spanning cysteine to phenylalanine, the CDR3 consists of 14 amino acids. The retained sequence is limited to the CDR3, 42 bases, with the frame set at the first base. V gives up 3 bases and J gives up 5 bases, and the segment between their germline ends measures 11 bases. The trial excluded patients who had a history of autoimmune disease or who were on systemic immunosuppression. Peripheral blood for TCR sequencing was collected from all dose cohorts at baseline, on cycle 4 day 1, and on cycle 7 day 1. Samples came from an open-label, multicenter, first-in-human phase I dose-escalation trial of ivuxolimab. Adults with locally advanced or metastatic melanoma, renal cell, hepatocellular, or head and neck squamous cell carcinoma were enrolled in the trial. Before TCR sequencing, CD4+ T cells and CD8+ T cells from peripheral blood were sorted into separate populations.

For sequencing of the TCRbeta CDR3 region, genomic DNA was extracted from the sorted cells. TCRbeta CDR3 regions were sequenced using the immunoSEQ Assay. TCRdb took this table from immuneACCESS and kept in-frame rearrangements with V and J called. Such tables lack part of the clones; where checked against another copy, unresolved V genes explain under half of the gap, and the rest is unexplained. The sample table lists 50,000 to 65,000 clones, about nine tenths of them with a count of one. The top ten clonotypes cover 20% to 25% of the sample. Remarks on this clone: The target of this receptor is not known. Per-nucleotide qualities are absent, and no much larger clonotype sits a single base away.

The specimen was CD4+ or CD8+ T cells sorted from blood, collected in a trial of the OX40 agonist ivuxolimab. Here the chain combines TRBV10-2 and TRBJ1-5, and perhaps TRBD1 as D gene, on 6 matching bases. This receptor was identified in an adult with an advanced solid tumor such as melanoma, head and neck, liver or kidney cancer. Here is the DNA: TGCGCCAGCAGTGATACAGGGCTTCATCAGCCCCAGCATTTT. This sequence encodes CASSDTGLHQPQHF.